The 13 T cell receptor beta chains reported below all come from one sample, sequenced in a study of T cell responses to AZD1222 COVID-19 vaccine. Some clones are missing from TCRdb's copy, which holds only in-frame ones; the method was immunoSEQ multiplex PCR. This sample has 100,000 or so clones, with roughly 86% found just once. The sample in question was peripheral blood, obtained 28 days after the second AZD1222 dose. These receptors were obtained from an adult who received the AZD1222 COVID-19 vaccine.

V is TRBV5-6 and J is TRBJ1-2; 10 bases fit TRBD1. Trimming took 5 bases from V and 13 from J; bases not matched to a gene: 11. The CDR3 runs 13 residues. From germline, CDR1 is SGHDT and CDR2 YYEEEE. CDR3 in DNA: TGTGCCAGCAGACTGGGGACAGGGGCCCCCGGCACCTTC. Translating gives CASRLGTGAPGTF.

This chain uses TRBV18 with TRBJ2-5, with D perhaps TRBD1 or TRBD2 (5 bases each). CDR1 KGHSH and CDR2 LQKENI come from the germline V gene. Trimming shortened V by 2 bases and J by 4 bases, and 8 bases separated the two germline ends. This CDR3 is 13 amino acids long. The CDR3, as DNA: TGTGCCAGCTCACCAAGGGACGGAGAGACCCAGTACTTC. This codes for CASSPRDGETQYF. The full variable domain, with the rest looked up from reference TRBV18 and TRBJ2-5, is NAGVMQNPRHLVRRRGQEARLRCSPMKGHSHVYWYRQLPEEGLKFMVYLQKENIIDESGMPKERFSAEFPKEGPSILRIQQVVRGDSAAYFCASSPRDGETQYFGPGTRLLVL.

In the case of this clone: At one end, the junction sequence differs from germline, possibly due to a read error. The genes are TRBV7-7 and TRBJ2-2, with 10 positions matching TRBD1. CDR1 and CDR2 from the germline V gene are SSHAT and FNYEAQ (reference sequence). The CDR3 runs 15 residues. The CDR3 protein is CASSPGQGWSGELFF. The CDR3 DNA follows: TGTGCTAGCAGCCCGGGACAGGGGTGGAGCGGGGAGCTGTTTTTT.

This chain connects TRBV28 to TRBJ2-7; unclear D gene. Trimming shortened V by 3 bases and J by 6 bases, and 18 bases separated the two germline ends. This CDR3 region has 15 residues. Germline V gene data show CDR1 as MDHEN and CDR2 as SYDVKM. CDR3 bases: TGTGCCAGCAGTTTTGGGTTAGTTTTGAGCACCGAGCAGTACTTC. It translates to CASSFGLVLSTEQYF.

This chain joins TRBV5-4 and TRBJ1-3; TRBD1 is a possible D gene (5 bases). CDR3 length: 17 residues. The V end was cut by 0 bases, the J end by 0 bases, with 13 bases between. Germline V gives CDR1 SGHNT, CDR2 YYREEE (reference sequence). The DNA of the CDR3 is TGTGCCAGCAGCTTGGCCGGCAGGGACCGCTCTGGAAACACCATATATTTT. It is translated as CASSLAGRDRSGNTIYF.

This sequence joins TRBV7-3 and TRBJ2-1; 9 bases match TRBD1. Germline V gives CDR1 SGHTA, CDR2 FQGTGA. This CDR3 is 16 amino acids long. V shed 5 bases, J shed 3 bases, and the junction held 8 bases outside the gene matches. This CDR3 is CASSPSTGGYYNEQFF. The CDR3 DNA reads TGTGCCAGCAGCCCCTCTACAGGGGGCTACTACAATGAGCAGTTCTTC. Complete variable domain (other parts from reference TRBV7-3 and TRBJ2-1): GAGVSQTPSNKVTEKGKYVELRCDPISGHTALYWYRQSLGQGPEFLIYFQGTGAADDSGLPNDRFFAVRPEGSVSTLKIQRTERGDSAVYLCASSPSTGGYYNEQFFGPGTRLTVL.

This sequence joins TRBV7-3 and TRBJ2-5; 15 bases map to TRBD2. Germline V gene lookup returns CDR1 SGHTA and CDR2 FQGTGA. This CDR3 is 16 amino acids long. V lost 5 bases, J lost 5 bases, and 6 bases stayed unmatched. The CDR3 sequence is CASSTGLAGGLETQYF. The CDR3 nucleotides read TGTGCCAGCAGCACCGGACTAGCGGGGGGGCTGGAGACCCAGTACTTC. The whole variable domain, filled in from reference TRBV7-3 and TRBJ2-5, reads GAGVSQTPSNKVTEKGKYVELRCDPISGHTALYWYRQSLGQGPEFLIYFQGTGAADDSGLPNDRFFAVRPEGSVSTLKIQRTERGDSAVYLCASSTGLAGGLETQYFGPGTRLLVL.

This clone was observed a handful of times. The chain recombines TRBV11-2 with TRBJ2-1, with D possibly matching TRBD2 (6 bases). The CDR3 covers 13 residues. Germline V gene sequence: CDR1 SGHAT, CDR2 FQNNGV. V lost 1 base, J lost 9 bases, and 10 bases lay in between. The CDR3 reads CASSLVEGGEQFF. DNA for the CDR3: TGTGCCAGCAGCTTAGTCGAGGGAGGTGAGCAGTTCTTC.

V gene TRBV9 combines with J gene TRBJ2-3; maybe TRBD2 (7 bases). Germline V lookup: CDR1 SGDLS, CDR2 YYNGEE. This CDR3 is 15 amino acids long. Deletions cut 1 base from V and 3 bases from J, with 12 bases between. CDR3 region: CASSVMGGGTDTQYF. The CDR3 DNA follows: TGTGCCAGCAGCGTAATGGGAGGGGGGACAGATACGCAGTATTTT.

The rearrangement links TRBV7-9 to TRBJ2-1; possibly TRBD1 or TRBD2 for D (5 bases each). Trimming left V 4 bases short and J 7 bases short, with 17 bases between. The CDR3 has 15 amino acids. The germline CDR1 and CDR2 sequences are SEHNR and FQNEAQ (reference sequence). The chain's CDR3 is CASSSSLGTGNEQFF. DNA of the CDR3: TGTGCCAGCAGCTCGTCATTGGGGACGGGTAATGAGCAGTTCTTC.

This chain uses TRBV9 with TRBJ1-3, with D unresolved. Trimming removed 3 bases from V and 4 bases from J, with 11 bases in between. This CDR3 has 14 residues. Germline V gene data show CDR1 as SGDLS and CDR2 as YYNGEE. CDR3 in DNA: TGTGCCAGCAGCGCCTTAGGGTTGGGAAACACCATATATTTT. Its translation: CASSALGLGNTIYF.

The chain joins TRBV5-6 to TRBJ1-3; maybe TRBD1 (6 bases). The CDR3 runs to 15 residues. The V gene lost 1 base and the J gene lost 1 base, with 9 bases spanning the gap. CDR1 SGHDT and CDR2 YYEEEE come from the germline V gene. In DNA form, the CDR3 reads TGTGCCAGCAGCTTGACAGGGCCGTCTGGAAACACCATATATTTT. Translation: CASSLTGPSGNTIYF.

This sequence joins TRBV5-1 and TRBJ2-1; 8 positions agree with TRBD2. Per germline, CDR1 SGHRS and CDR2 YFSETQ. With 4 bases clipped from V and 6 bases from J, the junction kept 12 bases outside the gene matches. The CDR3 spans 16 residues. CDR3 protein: CASSPGGVRGGNEQFF. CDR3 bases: TGCGCCAGCAGCCCCGGTGGGGTCCGGGGGGGCAATGAGCAGTTCTTC.